This T cell receptor beta chain originates from a study of cytomegalovirus exposure and HLA in healthy donors. The germline CDR1 and CDR2 sequences are SEHNR and FQNEAQ (reference sequence). This CDR3 has 15 amino acids. Trimming removed 5 bases at V and 3 bases at J, with 17 bases between. Study results and limitations: Other equally common chains were less clonally expanded than HLA-associated TCR beta chains, a later analysis showed.

Use of 60 Vbeta and 13 Jbeta primers characterized the PCR. Sequencing was performed with immunoSEQ multiplex PCR; in TCRdb, only in-frame clones are kept and a portion is missing. Its table records roughly 50,000 clones. As for this clone: The antigen is undetermined.

The source is a male donor in good health and CMV-seropositive. This sequence joins TRBV7-9 and TRBJ2-7, with D possibly being TRBD1 (5 bases). Sequenced: PBMCs. The CDR3 DNA follows: TGTGCCAGCAGCCCTCCCCTCGGACACAACTACGAGCAGTACTTC. This sequence encodes CASSPPLGHNYEQYF.